This TCR beta chain was documented in a study of blood T cells in healthy people across ages. The CDR3 sequence is 14 residues long. Germline V gene data show CDR1 as SGHTA and CDR2 as FQGNSA. V was cut by 3 bases and J by 3 bases, with 8 bases left in between. Study observations and caveats: Diversity figures based on one million T cells were deemed too low.

A remark on this clonotype: The target antigen is unknown.

Each donor supplied around 9.9 milliliters of peripheral blood. PCR was performed a second time for roughly 7 to 12 cycles using a sample-barcoded 5' primer and a J-beta primer mix. Each cDNA molecule received a tag from a template-switch adaptor that had 12 random nucleotides. From the 5' RACE reads, TCRdb called clonotypes with MiXCR, one entry per CDR3 protein. The table has roughly 800,000 distinct CDR3 sequences, roughly 25% seen once. Another study also made use of these data, one on T cells of mothers and their children. That source reports: Three healthy Caucasian mothers gave samples, and so did their six children.

Input material: blood. This receptor was taken from a boy between 10 and 17 years old in good health. The V call is TRBV7-2, the J call TRBJ2-2; no definite D call. The CDR3 loop reads CASSFWADTGELFF. DNA of the CDR3: TGTGCCAGCAGCTTTTGGGCCGACACCGGGGAGCTGTTTTTT.